The 27 T cell receptor beta chains presented below share a single source sample, sequenced in a study of CD8+ T cells in alopecia areata (dated by TCRdb to 2016 to 2019). Library prep was done by the immunoSEQ multiplex PCR assay. RNA was extracted from all samples and reverse transcribed into cDNA, which served as template for TCR sequencing. TCRdb retrieved this table from immuneACCESS and kept in-frame rearrangements only. Not all clones are present; in checked studies, unresolved V genes account for under half, and no reason is known for the remainder. This sample is represented by some 170,000 clones; 50% to 75% of them were singletons. The leading ten clones occupy 16% of the sample. Taken with the paper, the label for treatment or condition translates to: oral pan-JAK inhibitor, 5-10 mg twice daily. The sequences come from CD4+ T cells sorted from blood, collected between weeks 55 and 65, from a patient treated with tofacitinib. The source is a human donor with alopecia areata.

J is TRBJ1-6 and V is TRBV30; unclear D gene. The CDR3 length is 15 residues. The V and J ends lost 3 bases and 4 bases respectively, with 13 bases between them. Germline assignment: CDR1 GTSNPN and CDR2 SVGIG (reference sequence). The CDR3 is CAWRPRTGYNSPLHF. The CDR3 DNA sequence: TGTGCCTGGAGACCTCGGACGGGGTATAATTCACCCCTCCACTTT.

The gene calls are TRBV5-1 and TRBJ2-1, with D perhaps TRBD1 (6 bases). Germline loops: CDR1 SGHRS, CDR2 YFSETQ. CDR3 size: 18 residues. V lost 3 bases to trimming and J lost 4 bases, with 23 bases between them. For the CDR3, the DNA is TGCGCCAGCAGCTCCTTAGGCGATAACAGGGATGGGTACAATGAGCAGTTCTTC. Encoded protein: CASSSLGDNRDGYNEQFF.

This clone has just a few counts. This chain connects TRBV29-1 to TRBJ1-2; D possibly corresponds to TRBD1 (5 bases). Germline V CDR1 and CDR2: SQVTM, ANQGSEA. The CDR3 loop spans 12 amino acids. The V end was cut by 7 bases, the J end by 8 bases, with 17 bases between. The CDR3 sequence is CSDGRTPEGYTF. The CDR3 nucleotides read TGCAGCGACGGCCGGACACCGGAGGGCTACACCTTC.

Regarding this clone: This specimen includes other DNA sequences encoding the same CDR3. The chain uses TRBV29-1 and TRBJ2-3; D assignment may be TRBD1 or TRBD2 (6 bases each). Germline V gene data show CDR1 as SQVTM and CDR2 as ANQGSEA. The CDR3 covers 13 residues. Trimming shortened V by 5 bases and J by 2 bases, and 11 bases separated the two germline ends. The CDR3 DNA sequence: TGCAGCGTTCGGGGGCGATCCACAGATACGCAGTATTTT. Its translation is CSVRGRSTDTQYF.

The chain recombines TRBV6-5 with TRBJ2-1; 10 bases are a match to TRBD2. The CDR3 runs to 14 residues. V shed 6 bases and J 4 bases; nucleotides not matched to a gene: 3. The germline gives CDR1 MNHEY, CDR2 SVGAGI. CDR3 loop: CASRRAGGYNEQFF. CDR3 DNA sequence: TGTGCCAGCAGGAGAGCGGGGGGGTACAATGAGCAGTTCTTC.

The chain has TRBV7-2 and TRBJ1-5; D is ambiguous. The germline gives CDR1 SGHTA, CDR2 FQGNSA. The CDR3 is 15 residues long. The V and J ends lost 5 bases and 7 bases respectively, with 18 bases between them. Written as DNA, the CDR3 is TGTGCCAGCAGCCCGGCGGGCGGCGTGGGGCAGCCCCAGCATTTT. It specifies CASSPAGGVGQPQHF.

This clone was seen a handful of times. The V and J genes are TRBV29-1 and TRBJ1-1; D remains unclear. Germline CDR1 SQVTM, CDR2 ANQGSEA. V gave up 3 bases and J gave up 2 bases, with 16 bases separating them. The CDR3 sequence is 15 residues long. CDR3 nucleotide sequence: TGCAGCGTTGATCCGGGTATGAATGAAAACACTGAAGCTTTCTTT. Translation: CSVDPGMNENTEAFF.

The V and J genes are TRBV5-6 and TRBJ2-5, with D perhaps TRBD2 (5 bases). The germline V gene has CDR1 SGHDT and CDR2 YYEEEE. V lost 0 bases, J lost 4 bases, and 13 bases lay in between. The CDR3 spans 15 residues. The CDR3: CASSLARAAGETQYF. The DNA for the CDR3 is TGTGCCAGCAGCTTGGCGAGGGCAGCAGGAGAGACCCAGTACTTC.

This clone was observed a handful of times. The rearrangement links TRBV7-9 to TRBJ2-1; a weak D match, TRBD2 (6 bases). Trimming left V 5 bases short and J 7 bases short, with 18 bases between. The CDR3 is 15 residues long. Germline V gives CDR1 SEHNR, CDR2 FQNEAQ (reference sequence). CDR3 in amino acids: CASSTTTVAGNEQFF. Here the CDR3 DNA reads TGTGCCAGCAGCACTACGACAGTGGCGGGGAATGAGCAGTTCTTC.

The chain links TRBV6-1 to TRBJ1-1; no firm D call. V was clipped by 7 bases and J by 3 bases, with 12 bases between them. The CDR3 contains 13 residues. Germline values: CDR1 MNHNS, CDR2 SASEGT. Here the CDR3 DNA reads TGTGCCAGCACTGTCAGCGGGGACACTGAAGCTTTCTTT. Amino acids: CASTVSGDTEAFF.

The rearrangement uses TRBV5-1 and TRBJ2-1; no definite D call. Germline V lookup: CDR1 SGHRS, CDR2 YFSETQ. The CDR3 sequence is 16 residues long. V was trimmed by 0 bases and J by 7 bases, leaving 17 bases between them. As DNA, the CDR3 is TGCGCCAGCAGCTTGGCCATTGCTAGTAGTGGGAATGAGCAGTTCTTC. It is translated as CASSLAIASSGNEQFF.

This clone was seen just once. V gene TRBV19 combines with J gene TRBJ2-6; D is unresolved. The CDR3 extends over 13 amino acids. Germline values: CDR1 LNHDA, CDR2 SQIVND (reference sequence). V lost 2 bases and J lost 1, with 0 bases in between. The DNA for the CDR3 is TGTGCCAGTAGTATATCTGGGGCCAACGTCCTGACTTTC. The encoded protein is CASSISGANVLTF.

The chain links TRBV14 to TRBJ1-6, with D possibly matching TRBD1 (5 bases). Germline V gene sequence: CDR1 SGHDN, CDR2 FVKESK. The length of the CDR3 is 18 residues. Trimming removed 1 base from V and 4 bases from J, with 17 bases in between. The chain's CDR3 is CASSQGPVPRAYNSPLHF. CDR3 bases: TGTGCCAGCAGCCAAGGGCCCGTTCCCAGGGCTTATAATTCACCCCTCCACTTT.

The CDR3 loop reads CSVGPKETQYF. The CDR3 DNA reads as TGCAGCGTCGGACCTAAAGAGACCCAGTACTTC. V usage is TRBV29-1 and J usage is TRBJ2-5, with unresolved D. Trimming removed 6 bases at V and 3 bases at J, with 8 bases between. The CDR3 length is 11 residues. Per germline, CDR1 SQVTM and CDR2 ANQGSEA. The full variable domain, in which reference TRBV29-1 and TRBJ2-5 provide the parts outside the CDR3, is SAVISQKPSRDICQRGTSLTIQCQVDSQVTMMFWYRQQPGQSLTLIATANQGSEATYESGFVIDKFPISRPNLTFSTLTVSNMSPEDSSIYLCSVGPKETQYFGPGTRLLVL.

The chain combines TRBV4-1 with TRBJ1-1; TRBD1 is a possible D gene (6 bases). The CDR3 is 14 amino acids. V shed 1 base and J shed 1 base, with 7 bases lying between them. Per the germline V gene, CDR1 is MGHRA and CDR2 is YSYEKL. This chain's CDR3 is CASSQVGGNTEAFF. DNA of the CDR3: TGCGCCAGCAGCCAAGTAGGGGGGAACACTGAAGCTTTCTTT.

This clone was detected a few times. The chain couples TRBV5-1 to TRBJ2-3; the D is unclear. The CDR3 runs to 14 residues. Per the germline V gene, CDR1 is SGHRS and CDR2 is YFSETQ. Trimming took 0 bases from V and 3 from J, leaving 8 bases between them. CDR3 in DNA: TGCGCCAGCAGCTTGGAGTGGCCTACAGATACGCAGTATTTT. It encodes CASSLEWPTDTQYF.

The CDR3 loop reads CASRTRGRSDTQYF. The DNA for the CDR3 is TGTGCCAGCAGGACCAGGGGGAGATCAGATACGCAGTATTTT. The V call is TRBV6-1, the J call TRBJ2-3, with TRBD1 identical over 7 bases. Germline V lookup: CDR1 MNHNS, CDR2 SASEGT. CDR3 size: 14 residues. V was clipped by 6 bases and J by 4 bases; unmatched bases: 7.

The gene calls are TRBV7-9 and TRBJ2-5, with 9 positions matching TRBD2. From germline, CDR1 is SEHNR and CDR2 FQNEAQ (reference sequence). V trimming: 5 bases; J trimming: 5 bases; junction bases outside the gene matches: 6. This CDR3 has 14 residues. DNA of the CDR3: TGTGCCAGCAGCACCGGGACTAGCCGGGAGACCCAGTACTTC. Its protein is CASSTGTSRETQYF.

V is TRBV18 and J is TRBJ2-7; D is undetermined. Trimming shortened V by 1 base and J by 6 bases, and 13 bases separated the two germline ends. CDR1 and CDR2 from the germline V gene are KGHSH and LQKENI. CDR3 length equals 14 residues. CDR3 in DNA: TGTGCCAGCTCACCACGTGCGACACCGGGCGAGCAGTACTTC. It specifies CASSPRATPGEQYF.

This chain connects TRBV30 to TRBJ2-5; D possibly corresponds to TRBD2 (6 bases). Per the germline V gene, CDR1 is GTSNPN and CDR2 is SVGIG (reference sequence). V gave up 4 bases and J gave up 5 bases, with 11 bases separating them. The CDR3 is made up of 12 amino acids. The DNA for the CDR3 is TGTGCCTGGAAGCGGGTCGGGGAGACCCAGTACTTC. It translates to CAWKRVGETQYF.

This clone was counted a few times. J is TRBJ2-1 and V is TRBV5-4; TRBD2 agrees at 7 bases. This CDR3 region has 13 residues. The germline CDR1 and CDR2 sequences are SGHNT and YYREEE (reference sequence). V shed 5 bases, J shed 7 bases, and the junction held 6 bases outside the gene matches. CDR3 DNA: TGTGCCAGCAGTTCCGGGACTACAAATGAGCAGTTCTTC. Protein product: CASSSGTTNEQFF.

This clone has more than one count but fewer than ten. V is TRBV30 and J is TRBJ2-4, with D unresolved. Trimming left V 4 bases short and J 2 bases short, with 6 bases between. Germline V gene sequence: CDR1 GTSNPN, CDR2 SVGIG (reference sequence). CDR3 length: 12 amino acids. Here the CDR3 reads CAWMGPKNIQYF. DNA of the CDR3: TGTGCCTGGATGGGCCCCAAAAACATTCAGTACTTC.

Ten or more counts support this clone. The chain links TRBV29-1 to TRBJ2-2, with D unclear. The V end lost 8 bases, the J end lost 6 bases, and 16 bases lay between the germline ends. Germline V gene sequence: CDR1 SQVTM, CDR2 ANQGSEA. This CDR3 contains 13 residues. The CDR3 reads CSYIGPTPGELFF. CDR3 sequence (DNA): TGCAGCTATATCGGCCCTACGCCCGGGGAGCTGTTTTTT.

The chain's CDR3 is CASSLSGASAGELFF. CDR3 nucleotide sequence: TGTGCCAGCAGCTTATCAGGGGCTTCGGCCGGGGAGCTGTTTTTT. V usage is TRBV7-3 and J usage is TRBJ2-2, with D possibly TRBD1 on 6 matching bases. CDR1 SGHTA and CDR2 FQGTGA come from the germline V gene. Trimming removed 2 bases at V and 6 bases at J, with 13 bases between. This CDR3 comprises 15 residues.

The V gene is TRBV5-1, the J gene TRBJ2-7; TRBD2 matches at 9 bases. The V segment lost 3 bases and the J segment 2 bases; nucleotides outside the gene matches: 6. The CDR3 loop spans 15 amino acids. From germline, CDR1 is SGHRS and CDR2 YFSETQ. CDR3 nucleotides: TGCGCCAGCAGCTCATTAGCGGGGGAGACCTACGAGCAGTACTTC. This sequence encodes CASSSLAGETYEQYF.

This clone was detected only a few times. The genes are TRBV15 and TRBJ1-2; 9 bases are a match to TRBD1. The V gene's germline CDR1 is LNHNV and CDR2 YYDKDF (reference sequence). V shed 4 bases, J shed 7 bases, and the junction held 7 bases outside the gene matches. The CDR3 totals 14 residues. CDR3 nucleotide sequence: TGTGCCACCAGCACCGACAGGGGGTCGTCTGGCTACACCTTC. Translated, it gives CATSTDRGSSGYTF.

The rearrangement uses TRBV7-4 and TRBJ2-7; 11 bases are shared with TRBD2. V dropped 2 bases and J dropped 5; count of bases not matched to a gene: 8. Germline CDR1 SGHVT, CDR2 SQSDAQ. The CDR3 spans 16 residues. CDR3 nucleotide sequence: TGTGCCAGCAGCTTACCCCTAGCGGGGGGTTTAAACGAGCAGTACTTC. It yields the protein CASSLPLAGGLNEQYF.